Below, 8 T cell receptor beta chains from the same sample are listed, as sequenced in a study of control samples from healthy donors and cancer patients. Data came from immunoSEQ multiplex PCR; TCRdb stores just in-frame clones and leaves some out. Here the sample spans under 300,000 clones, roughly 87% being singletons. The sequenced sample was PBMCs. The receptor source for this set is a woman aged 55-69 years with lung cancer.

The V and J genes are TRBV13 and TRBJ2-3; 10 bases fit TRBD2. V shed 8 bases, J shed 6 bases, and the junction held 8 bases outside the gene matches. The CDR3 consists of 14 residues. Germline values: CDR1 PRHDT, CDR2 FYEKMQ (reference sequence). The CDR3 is CASRTSGDEDTQYF. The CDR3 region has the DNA TGTGCCAGCCGGACTAGCGGAGATGAGGATACGCAGTATTTT.

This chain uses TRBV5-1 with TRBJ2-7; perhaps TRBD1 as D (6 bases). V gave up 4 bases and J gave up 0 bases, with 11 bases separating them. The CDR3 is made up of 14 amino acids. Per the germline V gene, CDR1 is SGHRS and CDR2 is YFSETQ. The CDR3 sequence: CASSKDSTSYEQYF. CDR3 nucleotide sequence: TGCGCCAGCAGCAAGGACAGTACCTCCTACGAGCAGTACTTC.

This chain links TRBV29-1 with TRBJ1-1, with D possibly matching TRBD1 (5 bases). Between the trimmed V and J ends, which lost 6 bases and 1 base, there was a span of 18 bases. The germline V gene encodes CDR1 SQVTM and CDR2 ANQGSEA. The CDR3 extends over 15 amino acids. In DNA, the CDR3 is TGCAGCGTCTCAAACCTACGGGACGGGAACACTGAAGCTTTCTTT. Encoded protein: CSVSNLRDGNTEAFF.

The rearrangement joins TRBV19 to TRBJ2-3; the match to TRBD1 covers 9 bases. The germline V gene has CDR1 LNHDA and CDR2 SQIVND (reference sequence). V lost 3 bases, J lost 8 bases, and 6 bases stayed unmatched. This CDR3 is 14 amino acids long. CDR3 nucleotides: TGTGCCAGTAGTATTGGACAGGGGAGTGGTACGCAGTATTTT. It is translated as CASSIGQGSGTQYF.

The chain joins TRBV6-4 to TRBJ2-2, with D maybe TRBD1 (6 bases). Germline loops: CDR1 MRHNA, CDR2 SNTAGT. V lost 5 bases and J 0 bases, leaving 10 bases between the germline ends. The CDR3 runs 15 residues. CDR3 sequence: CASSPGQSNTGELFF. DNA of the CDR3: TGTGCCAGCAGTCCTGGACAGTCGAACACCGGGGAGCTGTTTTTT.

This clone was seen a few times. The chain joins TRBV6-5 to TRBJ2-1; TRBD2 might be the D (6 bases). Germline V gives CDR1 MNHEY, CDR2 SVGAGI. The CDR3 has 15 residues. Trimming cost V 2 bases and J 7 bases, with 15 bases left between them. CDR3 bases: TGTGCCAGCAGTTACGGCGGGGTCCCCCTTAATGAGCAGTTCTTC. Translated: CASSYGGVPLNEQFF.

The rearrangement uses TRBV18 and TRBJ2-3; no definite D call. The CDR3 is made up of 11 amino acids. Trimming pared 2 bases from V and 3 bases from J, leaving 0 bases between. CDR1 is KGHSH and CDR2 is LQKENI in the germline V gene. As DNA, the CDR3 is TGTGCCAGCTCACCAACAGATACGCAGTATTTT. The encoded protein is CASSPTDTQYF.

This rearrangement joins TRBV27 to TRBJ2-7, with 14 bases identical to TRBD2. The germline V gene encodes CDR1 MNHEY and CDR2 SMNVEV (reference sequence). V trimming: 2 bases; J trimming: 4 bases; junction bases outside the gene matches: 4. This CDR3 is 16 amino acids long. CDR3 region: CASSLRGLAGEYEQYF. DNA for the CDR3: TGTGCCAGCAGTTTAAGGGGACTAGCGGGAGAATACGAGCAGTACTTC.